The TCR beta chain under discussion was sequenced for a study of shared clonotypes between healthy human individuals. On this clone: The antigen is not known.

General study results and limits: Among donors, the sharing of clonotypes was expected to be influenced by sequencing depth. Clonotypes which were not shared had lower generation probabilities than clonotypes that all four donors shared.

V lost 1 base and J 6 bases, leaving 12 bases between the germline ends. Germline CDR1 is SGHTA and CDR2 is FQGNSA. The CDR3 length is 15 residues. Only in-frame clones appear in the TCRdb table, and some are missing; sequencing was by immunoSEQ multiplex PCR. The table lists approximately 2.5 million clones, over 85% of them singletons. Input material: naive CD4+ T cells from PBMCs. The subset denotes: CD45RA+ positively selected. The origin of this receptor is a man aged 18 to 29 in good health. Some clones in this sample may be carry-over from other donors' samples. V gene TRBV7-2 combines with J gene TRBJ1-4; a weak D match, TRBD1 (6 bases). This CDR3 reads CASSLGPGVHEKLFF. The CDR3 DNA follows: TGTGCCAGCAGCTTAGGACCAGGGGTTCATGAAAAACTGTTTTTT.